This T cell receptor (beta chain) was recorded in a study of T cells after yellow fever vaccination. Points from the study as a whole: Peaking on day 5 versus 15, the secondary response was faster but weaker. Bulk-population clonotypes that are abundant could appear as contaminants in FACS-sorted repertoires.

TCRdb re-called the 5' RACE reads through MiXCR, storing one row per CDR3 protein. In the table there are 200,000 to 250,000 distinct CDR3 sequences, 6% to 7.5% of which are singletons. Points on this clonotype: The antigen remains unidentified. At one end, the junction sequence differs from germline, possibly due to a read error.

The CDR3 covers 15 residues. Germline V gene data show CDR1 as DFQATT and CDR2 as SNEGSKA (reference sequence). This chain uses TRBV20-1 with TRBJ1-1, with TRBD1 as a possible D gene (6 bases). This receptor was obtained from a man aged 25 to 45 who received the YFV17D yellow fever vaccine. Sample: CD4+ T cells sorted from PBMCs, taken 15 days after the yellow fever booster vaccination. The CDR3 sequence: CCARDPKQQGTEAFF. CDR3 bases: TGCTGTGCTAGAGATCCGAAACAACAGGGAACTGAAGCTTTCTTT.